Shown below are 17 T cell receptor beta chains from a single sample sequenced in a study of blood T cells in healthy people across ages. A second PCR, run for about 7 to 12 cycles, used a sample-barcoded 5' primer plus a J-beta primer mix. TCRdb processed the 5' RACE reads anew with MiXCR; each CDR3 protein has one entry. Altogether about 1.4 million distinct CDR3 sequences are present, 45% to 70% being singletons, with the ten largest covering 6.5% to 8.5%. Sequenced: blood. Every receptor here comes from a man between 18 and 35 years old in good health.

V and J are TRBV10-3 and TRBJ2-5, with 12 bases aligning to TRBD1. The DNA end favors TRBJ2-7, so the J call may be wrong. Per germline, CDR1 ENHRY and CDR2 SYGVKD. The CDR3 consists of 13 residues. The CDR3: CAIRPGQGAEQYF. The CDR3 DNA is TGTGCCATCAGACCGGGACAGGGGGCCGAGCAGTACTTC.

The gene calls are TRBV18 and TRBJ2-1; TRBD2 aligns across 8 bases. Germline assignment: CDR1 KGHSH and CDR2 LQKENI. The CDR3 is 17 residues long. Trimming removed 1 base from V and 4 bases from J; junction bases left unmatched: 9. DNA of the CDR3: TGTGCCAGCTCACCACGCCCTACTAGCGGTTTATACAATGAGCAGTTCTTC. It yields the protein CASSPRPTSGLYNEQFF.

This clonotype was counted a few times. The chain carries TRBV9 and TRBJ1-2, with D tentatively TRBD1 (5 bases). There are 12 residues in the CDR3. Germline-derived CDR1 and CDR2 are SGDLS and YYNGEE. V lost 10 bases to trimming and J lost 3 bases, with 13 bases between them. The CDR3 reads CAPPGADYGYTF. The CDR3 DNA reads TGTGCCCCTCCCGGGGCTGACTATGGCTACACCTTC. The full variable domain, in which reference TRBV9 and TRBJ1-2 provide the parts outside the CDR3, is DSGVTQTPKHLITATGQRVTLRCSPRSGDLSVYWYQQSLDQGLQFLIQYYNGEERAKGNILERFSAQQFPDLHSELNLSSLELGDSALYFCAPPGADYGYTFGSGTRLTVV.

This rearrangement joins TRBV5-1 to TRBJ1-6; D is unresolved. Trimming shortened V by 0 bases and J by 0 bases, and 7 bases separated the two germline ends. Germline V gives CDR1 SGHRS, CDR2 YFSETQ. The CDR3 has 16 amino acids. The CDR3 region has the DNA TGCGCCAGCAGCTTGGGGATCGACTCCTATAATTCACCCCTCCACTTT. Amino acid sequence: CASSLGIDSYNSPLHF.

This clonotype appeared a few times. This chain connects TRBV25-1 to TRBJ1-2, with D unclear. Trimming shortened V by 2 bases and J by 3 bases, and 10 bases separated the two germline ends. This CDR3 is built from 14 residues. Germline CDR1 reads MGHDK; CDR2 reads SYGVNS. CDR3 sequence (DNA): TGTGCCAGCAGTGAAGCGGGGTCGCACTATGGCTACACCTTC. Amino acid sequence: CASSEAGSHYGYTF.

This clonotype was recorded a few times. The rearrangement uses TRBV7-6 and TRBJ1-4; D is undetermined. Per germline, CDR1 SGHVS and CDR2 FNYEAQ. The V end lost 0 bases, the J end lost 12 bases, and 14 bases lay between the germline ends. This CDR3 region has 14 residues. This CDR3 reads CASSLATVGQELFF. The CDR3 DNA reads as TGTGCCAGCAGCTTAGCTACGGTTGGTCAGGAACTGTTTTTT.

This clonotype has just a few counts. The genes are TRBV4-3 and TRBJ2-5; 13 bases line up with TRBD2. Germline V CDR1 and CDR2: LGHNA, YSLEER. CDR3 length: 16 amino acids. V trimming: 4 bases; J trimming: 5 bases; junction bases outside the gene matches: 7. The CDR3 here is CASSPTQGLAGETQYF. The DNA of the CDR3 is TGCGCCAGCAGCCCGACACAGGGACTAGCGGGGGAGACCCAGTACTTC.

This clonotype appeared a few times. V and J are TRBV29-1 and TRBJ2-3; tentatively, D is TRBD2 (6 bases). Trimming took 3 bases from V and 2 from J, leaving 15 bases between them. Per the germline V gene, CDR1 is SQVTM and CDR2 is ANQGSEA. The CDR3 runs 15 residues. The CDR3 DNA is TGCAGCGTTGACTTAGCGGATAAAATCACAGATACGCAGTATTTT. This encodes CSVDLADKITDTQYF.

The CDR3 reads CASSPTTDHSGANVLTF. CDR3 coding DNA: TGCGCCAGCAGTCCTACGACAGACCACTCTGGGGCCAACGTCCTGACTTTC. The rearrangement uses TRBV10-2 and TRBJ2-6, with D possibly TRBD1 on 5 matching bases. Deletions cut 5 bases from V and 0 bases from J, with 14 bases between. Germline assignment: CDR1 WSHSY and CDR2 SAAADI. The CDR3 spans 17 residues.

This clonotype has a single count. The CDR3 bases are TGTGCCATCAGTGAGGGGAGTGGGGATTCACCCCTCCACTTT. It translates to CAISEGSGDSPLHF. V usage is TRBV10-3 and J usage is TRBJ1-6, with D unclear. In germline, CDR1 is ENHRY, CDR2 SYGVKD. This CDR3 comprises 14 residues. V was trimmed by 2 bases and J by 8 bases, leaving 10 bases between them.

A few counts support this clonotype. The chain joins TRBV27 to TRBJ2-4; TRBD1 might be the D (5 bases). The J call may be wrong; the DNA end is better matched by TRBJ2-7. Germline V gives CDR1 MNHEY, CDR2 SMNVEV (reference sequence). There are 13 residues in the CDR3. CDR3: CASSLIGAGEQYF. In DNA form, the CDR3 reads TGTGCCAGCAGTTTAATAGGGGCTGGCGAGCAGTACTTC.

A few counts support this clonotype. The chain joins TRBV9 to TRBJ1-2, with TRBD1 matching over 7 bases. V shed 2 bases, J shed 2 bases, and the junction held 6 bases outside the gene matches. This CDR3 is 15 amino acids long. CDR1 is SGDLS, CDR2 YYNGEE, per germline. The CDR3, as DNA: TGTGCCAGCAGCGTCCCGGGACAGCTGAACTATGGCTACACCTTC. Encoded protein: CASSVPGQLNYGYTF.

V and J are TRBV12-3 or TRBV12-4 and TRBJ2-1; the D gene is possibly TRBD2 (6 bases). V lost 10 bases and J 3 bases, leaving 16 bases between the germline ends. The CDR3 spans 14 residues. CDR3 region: CATNRRGNYNEQFF. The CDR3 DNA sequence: TGTGCCACTAATCGGAGGGGTAACTACAATGAGCAGTTCTTC.

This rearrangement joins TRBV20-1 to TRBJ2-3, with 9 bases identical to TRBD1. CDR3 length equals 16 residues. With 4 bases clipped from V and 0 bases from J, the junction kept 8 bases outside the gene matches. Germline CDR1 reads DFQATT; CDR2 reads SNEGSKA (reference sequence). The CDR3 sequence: CSANRDRASSTDTQYF. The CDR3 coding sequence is TGCAGTGCTAACCGGGACAGGGCCTCTAGCACAGATACGCAGTATTTT.

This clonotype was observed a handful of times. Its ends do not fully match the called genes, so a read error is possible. CDR3 region: CASSLAPSPDTQYF. Here the CDR3 DNA reads TGTGCCAGCAGTCTAGCCCCCAGCCCAGATACGCAGTATTTT. The chain recombines TRBV12-3 or TRBV12-4 with TRBJ2-3; the D gene is possibly TRBD2 (5 bases). The CDR3 runs 14 residues.

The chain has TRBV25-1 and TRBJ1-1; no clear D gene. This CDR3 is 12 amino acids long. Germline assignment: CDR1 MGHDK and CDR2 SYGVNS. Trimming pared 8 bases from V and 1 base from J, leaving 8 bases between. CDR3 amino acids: CASCPGNTEAFF. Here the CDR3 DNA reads TGTGCCAGCTGCCCCGGGAACACTGAAGCTTTCTTT.

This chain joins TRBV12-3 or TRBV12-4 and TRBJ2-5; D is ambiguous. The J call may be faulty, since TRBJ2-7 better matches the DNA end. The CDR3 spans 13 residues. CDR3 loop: CASSFHTPYEQYF. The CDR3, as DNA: TGTGCCAGCAGTTTCCACACACCCTACGAGCAGTACTTC.